One and the same sample provided the 30 T cell receptor beta chains below, sequenced in a study of blood T cell repertoires in COVID-19. Measured with immunoSEQ multiplex PCR; TCRdb has only the in-frame clones, and not every one. This sample carries almost 95,000 clones, around three quarters of them seen once, and the ten largest clones take about 22%. Sequences were obtained from peripheral blood. Receptors originate from a woman aged 60-75 years in a cohort sampled during active or convalescent COVID-19.

The chain joins TRBV2 to TRBJ1-6; the D is unclear. V was clipped by 5 bases and J by 5 bases, with 13 bases between them. The CDR3 runs to 15 residues. CDR1 is SNHLY, CDR2 FYNNEI, per germline. The CDR3: CASSISTQNNSPLHF. CDR3 DNA sequence: TGTGCCAGCAGTATTTCGACACAGAATAATTCACCCCTCCACTTT. Drawing the rest from reference TRBV2 and TRBJ1-6, the complete variable domain is EPEVTQTPSHQVTQMGQEVILRCVPISNHLYFYWYRQILGQKVEFLVSFYNNEISEKSEIFDDQFSVERPDGSNFTLKIRSTKLEDSAMYFCASSISTQNNSPLHFGNGTRLTVT.

J is TRBJ2-5 and V is TRBV5-1, with TRBD2 as a possible D gene (6 bases). Trimming took 4 bases from V and 7 from J, leaving 8 bases between them. The CDR3 has 11 residues. The germline V gene encodes CDR1 SGHRS and CDR2 YFSETQ. The CDR3, as DNA: TGCGCCAGCAGCGCCGGGGGGACCCAGTACTTC. This translates into CASSAGGTQYF. Based on the CDR3 plus reference TRBV5-1 and TRBJ2-5, the full variable domain is KAGVTQTPRYLIKTRGQQVTLSCSPISGHRSVSWYQQTPGQGLQFLFEYFSETQRNKGNFPGRFSGRQFSNSRSEMNVSTLELGDSALYLCASSAGGTQYFGPGTRLLVL.

This clone is labeled large (0.1 to 1%). The chain couples TRBV5-1 to TRBJ1-4; D is uncertain. Germline CDR1 is SGHRS and CDR2 is YFSETQ. Trimming removed 1 base from V and 4 bases from J, with 11 bases in between. CDR3 size: 15 residues. The CDR3 DNA sequence: TGCGCCAGCAGCTTGAACTGGGAGGATAATGAAAAACTGTTTTTT. Translating gives CASSLNWEDNEKLFF.

Concerning this clone: This same CDR3 is encoded by further DNA sequences in the sample. The chain recombines TRBV19 with TRBJ1-5; the D gene is possibly TRBD1 (5 bases). The CDR3 runs to 14 residues. CDR1 is LNHDA and CDR2 is SQIVND in the germline V gene (reference sequence). V gave up 1 base and J gave up 7 bases, with 11 bases separating them. The CDR3 sequence: CASSIAGRGQPQHF. CDR3 DNA sequence: TGTGCCAGTAGTATAGCAGGGAGGGGACAGCCCCAGCATTTT.

This clone was recorded only once. The chain's CDR3 is CASSNRRTGRDTQYF. The CDR3 nucleotides read TGTGCCAGCAGCAACCGTAGGACGGGGAGGGATACGCAGTATTTT. The chain employs TRBV7-8 and TRBJ2-3, with D maybe TRBD2 (6 bases). The length of the CDR3 is 15 residues. From germline, CDR1 is SGHVS and CDR2 FQNEAQ. V lost 5 bases and J 6 bases, leaving 18 bases between the germline ends. The entire variable domain, with the rest obtained from reference TRBV7-8 and TRBJ2-3, is as follows: GAGVSQSPRYKVAKRGQDVALRCDPISGHVSLFWYQQALGQGPEFLTYFQNEAQLDKSGLPSDRFFAERPEGSVSTLKIQRTQQEDSAVYLCASSNRRTGRDTQYFGPGTRLTVL.

The rearrangement joins TRBV19 to TRBJ2-1; 9 nucleotides agree with TRBD2. After removal of 1 base from V and 8 bases from J, the junction contained 6 bases not matched to a gene. CDR1 and CDR2 from the germline V gene are LNHDA and SQIVND (reference sequence). This CDR3 is built from 15 residues. This CDR3 reads CASSIVGGGAHEQFF. The CDR3 DNA reads as TGTGCCAGTAGTATAGTTGGCGGGGGGGCCCATGAGCAGTTCTTC. Full variable domain (remainder filled in from reference TRBV19 and TRBJ2-1): DGGITQSPKYLFRKEGQNVTLSCEQNLNHDAMYWYRQDPGQGLRLIYYSQIVNDFQKGDIAEGYSVSREKKESFPLTVTSAQKNPTAFYLCASSIVGGGAHEQFFGPGTRLTVL.

The rearrangement uses TRBV4-2 and TRBJ1-2; D not certain. The CDR3 runs to 13 residues. V shed 3 bases and J shed 2 bases, with 7 bases lying between them. Germline lookup yields CDR1 LGHNA and CDR2 YNFKEQ. CDR3 sequence: CASSQQVNYGYTF. In DNA form, the CDR3 reads TGTGCCAGCAGCCAGCAGGTCAACTATGGCTACACCTTC.

The chain joins TRBV12-3 or TRBV12-4 to TRBJ2-7; 10 positions match TRBD1. The CDR3 is 13 amino acids. Unmatched junction bases numbered 6, after V lost 6 bases and J lost 7 bases. This CDR3 is CASRTTGGGEQYF. In nucleotides, the CDR3 is TGTGCCAGCAGAACGACAGGGGGCGGGGAGCAGTACTTC.

This clone was counted once. The chain has TRBV6-5 and TRBJ2-7; 9 nucleotides line up with TRBD1. In germline, CDR1 is MNHEY, CDR2 SVGAGI. The CDR3 is made up of 13 amino acids. With V trimmed by 4 bases and J by 4 bases, 2 bases remained unmatched. The CDR3 sequence: CASSSDRGYEQYF. DNA for the CDR3: TGTGCCAGCAGTTCGGACAGGGGTTACGAGCAGTACTTC.

The chain combines TRBV30 with TRBJ2-5, with 12 bases matching TRBD2. This CDR3 comprises 16 residues. Germline V gene lookup returns CDR1 GTSNPN and CDR2 SVGIG (reference sequence). V was clipped by 2 bases and J by 2 bases; unmatched bases: 6. The CDR3 DNA sequence: TGTGCCTGGAGTCCTGGACTAGCGGGGATACAAGAGACCCAGTACTTC. This codes for CAWSPGLAGIQETQYF.

This clone showed up just a few times. The chain combines TRBV18 with TRBJ2-2; no clear D gene. Per germline, CDR1 KGHSH and CDR2 LQKENI. V was clipped by 0 bases and J by 9 bases, with 8 bases between them. This CDR3 contains 13 residues. DNA of the CDR3: TGTGCCAGCTCACCACCCCTACTTAGGGAGCTGTTTTTT. It specifies CASSPPLLRELFF.

This clone appeared a few times. Other DNA sequences of this sample code for an identical CDR3. V gene TRBV28 combines with J gene TRBJ2-7; 13 nucleotides agree with TRBD2. There are 15 residues in the CDR3. The V segment lost 5 bases and the J segment 2 bases; nucleotides outside the gene matches: 3. Per the germline V gene, CDR1 is MDHEN and CDR2 is SYDVKM. CDR3 protein: CASSPGLAGTYEQYF. Written as DNA, the CDR3 is TGTGCCAGCAGTCCGGGACTAGCGGGGACCTACGAGCAGTACTTC.

This rearrangement joins TRBV13 to TRBJ1-1; D is unclear. CDR1 and CDR2 (germline): PRHDT, FYEKMQ (reference sequence). The germline V and J ends were trimmed by 1 base and 6 bases, with 21 bases remaining between them. CDR3 size: 17 residues. The CDR3 coding sequence is TGTGCCAGCAGCTTAGACGAAAGACTTCGGGGTGAGGCTGAAGCTTTCTTT. Its translation is CASSLDERLRGEAEAFF.

The J gene is TRBJ1-5, the V gene TRBV27, with D possibly being TRBD1 (5 bases). V shed 2 bases and J shed 7 bases, with 15 bases lying between them. Germline CDR1 MNHEY, CDR2 SMNVEV (reference sequence). This CDR3 has 15 residues. The CDR3 here is CASSLTGPGGQPQHF. The CDR3 DNA sequence: TGTGCCAGCAGTTTAACGGGGCCCGGGGGACAGCCCCAGCATTTT.

This clone was detected once. The V call is TRBV19, the J call TRBJ1-5; D unresolved. There are 13 residues in the CDR3. Germline CDR1 and CDR2: LNHDA and SQIVND (reference sequence). V dropped 4 bases and J dropped 0 bases, with 4 bases sitting between them. The CDR3 nucleotides are TGTGCCAGTAGTACAGGTAGCAATCAGCCCCAGCATTTT. Encoded protein: CASSTGSNQPQHF.

This chain uses TRBV5-5 with TRBJ1-4, with D tentatively TRBD1 (5 bases). CDR3 length equals 15 residues. Germline assignment: CDR1 SGHKS and CDR2 YYEKEE (reference sequence). V was trimmed by 0 bases and J by 2 bases, leaving 8 bases between them. The DNA of the CDR3 is TGTGCCAGCAGCTTGGAAGGGGTGACTAATGAAAAACTGTTTTTT. It yields the protein CASSLEGVTNEKLFF.

J is TRBJ2-5 and V is TRBV27, with 11 bases aligning to TRBD2. Trimming removed 9 bases from V and 5 bases from J; junction bases left unmatched: 14. Germline-derived CDR1 and CDR2 are MNHEY and SMNVEV (reference sequence). This CDR3 has 16 residues. As DNA, the CDR3 is TGTGCCAGTAGAAGAATAGCGGGGGGGCGAGTTGAGACCCAGTACTTC. It translates to CASRRIAGGRVETQYF.

This clone has more than one count but fewer than ten. V usage is TRBV5-1 and J usage is TRBJ2-1; 10 bases align to TRBD1. This CDR3 has 15 amino acids. The germline V gene encodes CDR1 SGHRS and CDR2 YFSETQ. Unmatched junction bases numbered 4, after V lost 7 bases and J lost 0 bases. CDR3 sequence reads: CASGRTGGSYNEQFF. The CDR3, as DNA: TGCGCCAGCGGCAGGACAGGGGGCTCCTACAATGAGCAGTTCTTC.

The chain is built from TRBV14 and TRBJ2-3; 8 bases match TRBD2. V dropped 4 bases and J dropped 2; count of bases not matched to a gene: 5. Germline V gene lookup returns CDR1 SGHDN and CDR2 FVKESK. This CDR3 contains 15 residues. The CDR3 sequence is CASSRSGTTTDTQYF. CDR3 sequence (DNA): TGTGCCAGCAGCCGTAGCGGGACGACCACAGATACGCAGTATTTT.

The rearrangement joins TRBV5-1 to TRBJ2-3, with D possibly matching TRBD2 (6 bases). This CDR3 is 14 amino acids long. V lost 3 bases, J lost 4 bases, and 12 bases lay in between. From germline, CDR1 is SGHRS and CDR2 YFSETQ. CDR3 nucleotides: TGCGCCAGCAGCTCCCAGGGAGGTTCAGATACGCAGTATTTT. Its translation is CASSSQGGSDTQYF.

V gene TRBV11-3 combines with J gene TRBJ2-5; tentatively, D is TRBD2 (5 bases). CDR3 size: 16 residues. Germline assignment: CDR1 SGHNT and CDR2 YENEEA. V was trimmed by 1 base and J by 5 bases, leaving 17 bases between them. CDR3 bases: TGTGCCAGCAGCTTAGGAGGTTCACGGGGATTGGAGACCCAGTACTTC. It is translated as CASSLGGSRGLETQYF.

This clone came up a few times. Other DNA variants within this sample encode the same CDR3. The gene calls are TRBV6-5 and TRBJ1-2, with 7 bases that match TRBD1. J gave up 5 bases and V 0 bases, and 3 bases lay outside the gene matches. CDR3 length: 14 amino acids. Germline lookup yields CDR1 MNHEY and CDR2 SVGAGI. Here the CDR3 reads CASSYSGRGYGYTF. The CDR3 coding sequence is TGTGCCAGCAGTTACTCCGGCAGGGGGTATGGCTACACCTTC.

The gene calls are TRBV5-1 and TRBJ1-6; maybe TRBD1 (6 bases). The CDR3 is 15 residues long. Trimming cost V 3 bases and J 8 bases, with 15 bases left between them. Germline CDR1 is SGHRS and CDR2 is YFSETQ. CDR3 nucleotide sequence: TGCGCCAGCAGCTCCATGCAGGGGTTGGATTCACCCCTCCACTTT. Amino acid sequence: CASSSMQGLDSPLHF.

The chain joins TRBV7-8 to TRBJ1-2; maybe TRBD1 (5 bases). Germline loops: CDR1 SGHVS, CDR2 FQNEAQ. The CDR3 contains 14 residues. Trimming pared 5 bases from V and 8 bases from J, leaving 18 bases between. The CDR3 loop is CASSLFKQGGGYTF. DNA for the CDR3: TGTGCCAGCAGCCTATTTAAGCAGGGCGGAGGCTACACCTTC.

The rearrangement links TRBV4-1 to TRBJ2-7; TRBD1 might be the D (5 bases). Trimming removed 4 bases from V and 5 bases from J, with 33 bases in between. CDR1 and CDR2 from the germline V gene are MGHRA and YSYEKL. The CDR3 spans 20 residues. The CDR3 loop is CASSLALGATTGRRRHEQYF. CDR3 DNA sequence: TGCGCCAGCAGCCTAGCCCTAGGGGCCACCACTGGACGGAGACGGCACGAGCAGTACTTC.

The chain employs TRBV6-5 and TRBJ1-5; 7 bases are shared with TRBD1. The CDR3 is 13 residues long. CDR1 is MNHEY and CDR2 is SVGAGI in the germline V gene. The V gene end was trimmed by 6 bases and the J gene end by 6 bases; junction bases not matched to a gene: 5. The CDR3 region is CASRQGSPQPQHF. CDR3 coding DNA: TGTGCCAGCAGACAGGGGTCGCCTCAGCCCCAGCATTTT.

The rearrangement links TRBV6-2 or TRBV6-3 to TRBJ1-5; D unclear. The CDR3 has 13 residues. Germline lookup yields CDR1 MNHEY and CDR2 SVGEGT. Deletions cut 5 bases from V and 6 bases from J, with 11 bases between. The CDR3 reads CASSNFRGQPQHF. CDR3 DNA sequence: TGTGCCAGCAGTAACTTTCGGGGTCAGCCCCAGCATTTT.

The chain joins TRBV5-4 to TRBJ2-1; TRBD2 aligns across 8 bases. The CDR3 totals 14 residues. Looked up from germline, CDR1 is SGHNT and CDR2 is YYREEE (reference sequence). Trimming at V came to 4 bases and at J to 8 bases, leaving 8 bases not matched to a gene. CDR3 nucleotides: TGTGCCAGCAGCCTGGGACTAGTGTGGGATGAGCAGTTCTTC. This translates into CASSLGLVWDEQFF.

The gene calls are TRBV5-1 and TRBJ1-4; possible D gene TRBD1, 6 bases. The CDR3 is 16 residues long. V lost 4 bases to trimming and J lost 2 bases, with 15 bases between them. Germline CDR1 SGHRS, CDR2 YFSETQ. CDR3 in DNA: TGCGCCAGCAGCCCACAGGGAACACGGACTAATGAAAAACTGTTTTTT. This gives the protein CASSPQGTRTNEKLFF. The full variable domain, its missing parts supplied by reference TRBV5-1 and TRBJ1-4, is KAGVTQTPRYLIKTRGQQVTLSCSPISGHRSVSWYQQTPGQGLQFLFEYFSETQRNKGNFPGRFSGRQFSNSRSEMNVSTLELGDSALYLCASSPQGTRTNEKLFFGSGTQLSVL.

This chain uses TRBV27 with TRBJ2-1; 8 nucleotides agree with TRBD1. The CDR3 runs 15 residues. Germline trimming cut 5 bases from V and 7 bases from J; bases unmatched to any gene: 10. Per germline, CDR1 MNHEY and CDR2 SMNVEV (reference sequence). Written as DNA, the CDR3 is TGTGCCAGCAGTCCGCGGACAGGGTTTCGGAATGAGCAGTTCTTC. Its translation: CASSPRTGFRNEQFF.